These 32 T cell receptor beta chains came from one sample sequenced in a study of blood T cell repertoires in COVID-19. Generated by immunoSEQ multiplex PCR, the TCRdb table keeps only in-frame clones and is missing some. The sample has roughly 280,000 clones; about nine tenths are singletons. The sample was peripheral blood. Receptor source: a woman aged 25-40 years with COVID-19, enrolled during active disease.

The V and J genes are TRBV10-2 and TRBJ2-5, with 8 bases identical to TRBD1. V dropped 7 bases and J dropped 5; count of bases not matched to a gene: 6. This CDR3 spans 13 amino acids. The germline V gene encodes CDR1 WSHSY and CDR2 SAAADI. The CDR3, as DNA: TGCGCCAGCAAGAGGACAGGGCAGGAGACCCAGTACTTC. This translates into CASKRTGQETQYF.

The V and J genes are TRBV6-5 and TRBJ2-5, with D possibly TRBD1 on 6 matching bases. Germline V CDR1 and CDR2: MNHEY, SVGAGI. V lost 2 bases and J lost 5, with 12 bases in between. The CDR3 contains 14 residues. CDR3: CASSYAGDGETQYF. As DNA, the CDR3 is TGTGCCAGCAGTTACGCAGGGGATGGTGAGACCCAGTACTTC.

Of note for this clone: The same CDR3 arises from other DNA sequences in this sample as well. CDR3 residues: CSVQGRNTGELFF. The CDR3, as DNA: TGCAGCGTTCAGGGGAGAAACACCGGGGAGCTGTTTTTT. This rearrangement joins TRBV29-1 to TRBJ2-2; tentatively, D is TRBD1 (6 bases). Trimming cost V 5 bases and J 2 bases, with 9 bases left between them. The CDR3 extends over 13 amino acids. Germline CDR1 reads SQVTM; CDR2 reads ANQGSEA.

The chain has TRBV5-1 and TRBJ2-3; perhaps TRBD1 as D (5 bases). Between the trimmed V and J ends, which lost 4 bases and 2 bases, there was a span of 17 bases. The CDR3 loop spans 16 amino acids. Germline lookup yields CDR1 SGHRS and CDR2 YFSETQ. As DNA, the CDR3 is TGCGCCAGCAGCCCAGACAGAAGTTCCTCCACAGATACGCAGTATTTT. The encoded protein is CASSPDRSSSTDTQYF.

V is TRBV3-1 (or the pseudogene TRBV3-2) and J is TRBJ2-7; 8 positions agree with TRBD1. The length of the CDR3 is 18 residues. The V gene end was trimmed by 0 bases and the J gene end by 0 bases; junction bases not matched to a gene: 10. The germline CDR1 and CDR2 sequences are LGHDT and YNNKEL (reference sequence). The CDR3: CASSQDQAGGLSSYEQYF. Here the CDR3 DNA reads TGTGCCAGCAGCCAAGATCAGGCAGGGGGCCTTAGCTCCTACGAGCAGTACTTC.

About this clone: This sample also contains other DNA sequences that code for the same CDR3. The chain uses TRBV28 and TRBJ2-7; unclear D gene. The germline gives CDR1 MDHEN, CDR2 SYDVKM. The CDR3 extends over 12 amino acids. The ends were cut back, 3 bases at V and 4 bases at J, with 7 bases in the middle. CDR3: CASSFTGYEQYF. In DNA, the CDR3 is TGTGCCAGCAGTTTCACGGGTTACGAGCAGTACTTC.

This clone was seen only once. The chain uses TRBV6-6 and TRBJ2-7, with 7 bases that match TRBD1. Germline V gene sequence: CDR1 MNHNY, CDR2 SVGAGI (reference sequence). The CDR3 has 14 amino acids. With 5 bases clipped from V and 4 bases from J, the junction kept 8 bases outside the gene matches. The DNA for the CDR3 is TGTGCCAGCAGTCGACAGGGCCTTTCGTACGAGCAGTACTTC. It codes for CASSRQGLSYEQYF.

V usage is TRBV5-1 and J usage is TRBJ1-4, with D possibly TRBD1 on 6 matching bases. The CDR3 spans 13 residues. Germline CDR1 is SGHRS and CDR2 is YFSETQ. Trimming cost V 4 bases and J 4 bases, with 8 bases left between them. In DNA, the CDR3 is TGCGCCAGCAGCCTGGACAGTAATGAAAAACTGTTTTTT. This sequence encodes CASSLDSNEKLFF.

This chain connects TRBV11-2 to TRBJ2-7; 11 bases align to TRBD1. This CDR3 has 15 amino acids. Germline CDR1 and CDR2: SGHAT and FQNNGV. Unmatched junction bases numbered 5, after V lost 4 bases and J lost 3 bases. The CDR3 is CASSSWDRGVYEQYF. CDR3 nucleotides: TGTGCCAGCAGCTCCTGGGACAGGGGGGTCTACGAGCAGTACTTC.

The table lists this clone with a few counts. CDR3 region: CASSYGQDSSSQPQHF. In DNA, the CDR3 is TGTGCCAGCAGTTATGGGCAGGACAGCTCAAGTCAGCCCCAGCATTTT. The chain uses TRBV6-5 and TRBJ1-5; TRBD1 is a possible D gene (6 bases). Germline V gene sequence: CDR1 MNHEY, CDR2 SVGAGI. This CDR3 region has 16 residues. Trimming removed 3 bases at V and 6 bases at J, with 18 bases between.

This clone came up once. CDR3 nucleotide sequence: TGTGCCAGCAGCCAAATGACAGGGGAGCTGTTTTTT. Encoded protein: CASSQMTGELFF. This chain connects TRBV3-1 (or the pseudogene TRBV3-2) to TRBJ2-2; D remains unclear. The length of the CDR3 is 12 residues. Germline CDR1 reads LGHDT; CDR2 reads YNNKEL (reference sequence). The germline V and J ends were trimmed by 2 bases and 8 bases, with 6 bases remaining between them.

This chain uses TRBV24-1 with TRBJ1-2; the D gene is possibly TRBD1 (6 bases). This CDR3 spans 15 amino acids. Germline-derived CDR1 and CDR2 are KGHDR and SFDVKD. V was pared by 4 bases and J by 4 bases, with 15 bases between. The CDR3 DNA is TGTGCCACCAGTGAGTCCGGGACACCCAGCTATGGCTACACCTTC. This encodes CATSESGTPSYGYTF.

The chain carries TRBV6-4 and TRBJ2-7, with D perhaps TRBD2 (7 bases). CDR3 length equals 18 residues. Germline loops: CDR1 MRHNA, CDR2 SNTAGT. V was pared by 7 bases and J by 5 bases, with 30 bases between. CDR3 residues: CASNFVIGGREGPHEQYF. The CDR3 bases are TGTGCCAGCAATTTCGTCATCGGGGGGCGGGAAGGCCCCCACGAGCAGTACTTC.

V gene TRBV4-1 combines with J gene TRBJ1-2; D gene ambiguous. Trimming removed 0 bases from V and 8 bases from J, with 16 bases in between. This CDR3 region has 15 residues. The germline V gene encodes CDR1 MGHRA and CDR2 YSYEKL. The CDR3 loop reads CASSQDPLAGGGYTF. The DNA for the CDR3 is TGCGCCAGCAGCCAAGATCCCCTGGCAGGAGGCGGCTACACCTTC.

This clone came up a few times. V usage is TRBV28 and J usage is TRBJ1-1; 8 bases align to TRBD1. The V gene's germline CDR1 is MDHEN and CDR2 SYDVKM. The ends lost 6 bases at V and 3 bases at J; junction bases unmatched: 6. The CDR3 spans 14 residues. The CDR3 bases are TGTGCCAGCAGACCAGGGGGCGCGCACACTGAAGCTTTCTTT. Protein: CASRPGGAHTEAFF.

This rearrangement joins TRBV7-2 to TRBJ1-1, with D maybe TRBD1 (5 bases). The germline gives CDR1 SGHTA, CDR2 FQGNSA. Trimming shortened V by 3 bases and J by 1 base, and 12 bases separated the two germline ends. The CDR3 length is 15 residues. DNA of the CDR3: TGTGCCAGCAGCTTGGACACCGGGAGGAACACTGAAGCTTTCTTT. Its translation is CASSLDTGRNTEAFF.

The CDR3: CASSFRQGWSTGELFF. Written as DNA, the CDR3 is TGTGCCAGCAGTTTCCGGCAGGGGTGGAGCACCGGGGAGCTGTTTTTT. V and J are TRBV6-2 or TRBV6-3 and TRBJ2-2; possibly TRBD1 for D (6 bases). V was trimmed by 4 bases and J by 4 bases, leaving 16 bases between them. Germline-derived CDR1 and CDR2 are MNHEY and SVGEGT. This CDR3 is 16 amino acids long.

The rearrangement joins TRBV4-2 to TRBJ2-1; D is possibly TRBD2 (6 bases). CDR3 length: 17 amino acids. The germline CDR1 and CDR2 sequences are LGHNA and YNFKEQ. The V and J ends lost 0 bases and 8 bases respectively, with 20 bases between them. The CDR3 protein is CASSQESRDWGEYEQFF. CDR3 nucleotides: TGTGCCAGCAGCCAAGAATCCCGGGACTGGGGAGAGTATGAGCAGTTCTTC.

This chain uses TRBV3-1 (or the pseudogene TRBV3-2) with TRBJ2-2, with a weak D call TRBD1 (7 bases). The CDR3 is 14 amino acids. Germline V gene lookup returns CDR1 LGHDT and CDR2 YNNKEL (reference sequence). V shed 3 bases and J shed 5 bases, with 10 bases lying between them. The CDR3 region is CASSQAGGTGELFF. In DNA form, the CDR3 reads TGTGCCAGCAGCCAGGCAGGGGGGACCGGGGAGCTGTTTTTT.

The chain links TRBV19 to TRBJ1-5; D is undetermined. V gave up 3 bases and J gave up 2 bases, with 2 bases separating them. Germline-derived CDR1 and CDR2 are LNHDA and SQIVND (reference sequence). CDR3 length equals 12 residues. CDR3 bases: TGTGCCAGTAGTATCGGCAATCAGCCCCAGCATTTT. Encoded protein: CASSIGNQPQHF.

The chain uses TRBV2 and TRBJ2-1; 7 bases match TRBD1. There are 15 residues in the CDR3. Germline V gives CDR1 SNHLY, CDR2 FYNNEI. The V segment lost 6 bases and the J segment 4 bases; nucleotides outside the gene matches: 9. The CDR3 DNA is TGTGCCAGCAGGGAGAGGGGGCAGGGGTACAATGAGCAGTTCTTC. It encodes CASRERGQGYNEQFF.

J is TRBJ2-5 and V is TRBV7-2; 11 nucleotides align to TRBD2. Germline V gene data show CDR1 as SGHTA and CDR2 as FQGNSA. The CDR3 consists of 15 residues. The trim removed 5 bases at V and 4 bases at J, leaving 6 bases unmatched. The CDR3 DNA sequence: TGTGCCAGCAGCCCCCAACTAGCGGGAGCAGAGACCCAGTACTTC. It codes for CASSPQLAGAETQYF.

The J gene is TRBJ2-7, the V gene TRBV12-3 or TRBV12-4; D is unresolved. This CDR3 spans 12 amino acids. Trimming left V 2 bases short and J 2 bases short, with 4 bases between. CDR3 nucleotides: TGTGCCAGCAGTTTAACAGCCTACGAGCAGTACTTC. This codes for CASSLTAYEQYF.

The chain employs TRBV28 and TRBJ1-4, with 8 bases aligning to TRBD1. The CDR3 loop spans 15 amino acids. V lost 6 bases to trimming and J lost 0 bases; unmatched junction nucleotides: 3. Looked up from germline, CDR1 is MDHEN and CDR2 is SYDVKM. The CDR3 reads CASRDRAATNEKLFF. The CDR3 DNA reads TGTGCCAGCAGGGACAGGGCCGCAACTAATGAAAAACTGTTTTTT.

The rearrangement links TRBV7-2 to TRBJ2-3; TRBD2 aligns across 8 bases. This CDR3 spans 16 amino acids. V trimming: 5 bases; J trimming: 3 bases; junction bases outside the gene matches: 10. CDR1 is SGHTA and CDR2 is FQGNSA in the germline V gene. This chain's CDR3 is CASSPRGGVVTDTQYF. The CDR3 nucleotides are TGTGCCAGCAGCCCCCGGGGGGGAGTGGTAACAGATACGCAGTATTTT. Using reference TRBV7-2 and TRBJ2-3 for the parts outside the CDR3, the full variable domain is GAGVSQSPSNKVTEKGKDVELRCDPISGHTALYWYRQSLGQGLEFLIYFQGNSAPDKSGLPSDRFSAERTGGSVSTLTIQRTQQEDSAVYLCASSPRGGVVTDTQYFGPGTRLTVL.

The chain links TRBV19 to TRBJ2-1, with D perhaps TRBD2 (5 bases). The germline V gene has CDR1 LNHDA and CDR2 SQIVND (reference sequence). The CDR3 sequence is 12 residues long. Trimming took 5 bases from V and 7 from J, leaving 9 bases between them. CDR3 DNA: TGTGCCAGTAGTCGGACGGGGAATGAGCAGTTCTTC. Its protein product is CASSRTGNEQFF.

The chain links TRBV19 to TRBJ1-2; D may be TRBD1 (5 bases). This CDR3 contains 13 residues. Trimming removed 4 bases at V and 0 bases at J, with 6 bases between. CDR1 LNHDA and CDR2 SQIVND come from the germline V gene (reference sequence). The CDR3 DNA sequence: TGTGCCAGTAGTAGGACATCTAACTATGGCTACACCTTC. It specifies CASSRTSNYGYTF. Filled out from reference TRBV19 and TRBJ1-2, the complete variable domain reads DGGITQSPKYLFRKEGQNVTLSCEQNLNHDAMYWYRQDPGQGLRLIYYSQIVNDFQKGDIAEGYSVSREKKESFPLTVTSAQKNPTAFYLCASSRTSNYGYTFGSGTRLTVV.

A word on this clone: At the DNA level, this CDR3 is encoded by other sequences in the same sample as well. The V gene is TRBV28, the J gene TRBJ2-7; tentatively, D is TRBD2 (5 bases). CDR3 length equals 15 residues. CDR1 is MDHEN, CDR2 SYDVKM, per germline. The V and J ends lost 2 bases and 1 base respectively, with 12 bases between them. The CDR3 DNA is TGTGCCAGCAGTTTAGGAGGCGGGCCATCCTACGAGCAGTACTTC. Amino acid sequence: CASSLGGGPSYEQYF.

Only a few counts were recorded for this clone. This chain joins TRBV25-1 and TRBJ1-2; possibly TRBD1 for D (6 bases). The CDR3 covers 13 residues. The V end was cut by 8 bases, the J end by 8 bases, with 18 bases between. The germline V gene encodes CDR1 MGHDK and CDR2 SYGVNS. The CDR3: CASAPGGQMGYTF. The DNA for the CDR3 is TGTGCCAGCGCCCCCGGGGGGCAGATGGGCTACACCTTC.

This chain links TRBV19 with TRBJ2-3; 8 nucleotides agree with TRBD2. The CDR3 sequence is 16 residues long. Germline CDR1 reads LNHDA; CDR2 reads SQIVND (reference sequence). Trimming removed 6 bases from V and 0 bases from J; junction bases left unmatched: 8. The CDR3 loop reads CASSSRASGSTDTQYF. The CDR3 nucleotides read TGTGCCAGTAGCTCTAGGGCTAGCGGGAGCACAGATACGCAGTATTTT.

In nucleotides, the CDR3 is TGTGCCAGCAGTTATAAGGAGCGACTAGCGAGCGAGCAGTACTTC. Encoded protein: CASSYKERLASEQYF. The gene calls are TRBV5-6 and TRBJ2-7, with 8 bases that match TRBD2. The CDR3 runs 15 residues. Trimming removed 5 bases from V and 6 bases from J; junction bases left unmatched: 13. In germline, CDR1 is SGHDT, CDR2 YYEEEE.

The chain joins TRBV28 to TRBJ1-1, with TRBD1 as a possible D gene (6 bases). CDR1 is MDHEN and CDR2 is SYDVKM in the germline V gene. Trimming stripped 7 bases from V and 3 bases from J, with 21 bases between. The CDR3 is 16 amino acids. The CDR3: CASTPATGRGDTEAFF. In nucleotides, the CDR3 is TGTGCCAGCACCCCAGCGACAGGTCGAGGGGACACTGAAGCTTTCTTT.